The 28 T cell receptor beta chains below all came from one sample that was sequenced in a study of early T cells in non-severe SARS-CoV-2 infection. TCRdb re-called the 5' RACE reads with MiXCR, one entry per CDR3 protein. The sample records about 86,000 distinct CDR3 sequences, 14% being singletons. Source material: whole blood. All receptors come from an adult who was a healthcare worker with PCR-confirmed SARS-CoV-2 infection or an uninfected control (not recorded which).

The table lists this clonotype with many counts. V usage is TRBV7-2 and J usage is TRBJ2-1; tentatively, D is TRBD2 (6 bases). The CDR3 runs to 14 residues. The V and J ends lost 10 bases and 7 bases respectively, with 20 bases between them. Germline lookup yields CDR1 SGHTA and CDR2 FQGNSA. The CDR3 loop is CATSPGLLMNEQFF. As DNA, the CDR3 is TGTGCCACCTCGCCGGGACTTTTAATGAATGAGCAGTTCTTC.

This clonotype showed up just a few times. The genes are TRBV28 and TRBJ2-7; D may be TRBD2 (6 bases). The CDR3 has 14 amino acids. Germline CDR1 reads MDHEN; CDR2 reads SYDVKM. V lost 5 bases, J lost 3 bases, and 14 bases lay in between. The CDR3 loop reads CASSAARLGYEQYF. CDR3 sequence (DNA): TGTGCCAGCAGTGCTGCCAGACTAGGCTACGAGCAGTACTTC.

This clonotype was seen only a few times. The DNA of the CDR3 is TGTGCCAGCAGCCCCGGAGACTCGGGGGTCGAGACCCAGTACTTC. Translating gives CASSPGDSGVETQYF. The chain recombines TRBV9 with TRBJ2-5, with D perhaps TRBD2 (6 bases). CDR1 is SGDLS and CDR2 is YYNGEE in the germline V gene. CDR3 length equals 15 residues. Trimming took 4 bases from V and 5 from J, leaving 18 bases between them.

This rearrangement joins TRBV20-1 to TRBJ1-5, with a possible D match to TRBD1 (6 bases). In germline, CDR1 is DFQATT, CDR2 SNEGSKA (reference sequence). The V end was cut by 0 bases, the J end by 6 bases, with 15 bases between. There are 15 residues in the CDR3. Written as DNA, the CDR3 is TGCAGTGCTAGAGATCTTAGGGGGGCAGGTCAGCCCCAGCATTTT. Amino acids: CSARDLRGAGQPQHF.

This clonotype was recorded at least ten times. The rearrangement joins TRBV28 to TRBJ2-2, with a tentative D call TRBD1 (5 bases). The CDR3 is 14 residues long. Trimming left V 3 bases short and J 6 bases short, with 11 bases between. In germline, CDR1 is MDHEN, CDR2 SYDVKM. The CDR3 sequence is CASSFQGSAGELFF. CDR3 coding DNA: TGTGCCAGCAGTTTCCAGGGCTCGGCCGGGGAGCTGTTTTTT.

V is TRBV29-1 and J is TRBJ2-7; the D is unclear. The CDR3 totals 12 residues. V lost 4 bases and J 5 bases, leaving 12 bases between the germline ends. Germline V gene data show CDR1 as SQVTM and CDR2 as ANQGSEA. The CDR3 region is CSVVGSRNEQYF. The CDR3 coding sequence is TGCAGCGTTGTCGGGTCTCGTAACGAGCAGTACTTC.

The chain carries TRBV7-2 and TRBJ1-5, with D unclear. CDR3 length: 16 residues. With 1 base removed from V and 6 bases from J, the gap between germline ends came to 16 bases. Germline V gene data show CDR1 as SGHTA and CDR2 as FQGNSA. The CDR3 nucleotides read TGTGCCAGCAGCTTAGGATGGGGAGCGGTGGGTCAGCCCCAGCATTTT. Translated, it gives CASSLGWGAVGQPQHF.

In this sample, this clonotype turned up a few times. The V gene is TRBV2, the J gene TRBJ1-1; D gene unclear. The CDR3 sequence is 10 residues long. V was pared by 6 bases and J by 11 bases, with 10 bases between. Germline values: CDR1 SNHLY, CDR2 FYNNEI. CDR3 sequence reads: CASRGYMAFF. The CDR3 region has the DNA TGTGCCAGCAGGGGATACATGGCTTTCTTT.

The rearrangement joins TRBV25-1 to TRBJ2-1; D gene unclear. The CDR3 consists of 15 residues. Trimming took off 2 bases at V and 2 bases at J, with 10 bases between the two ends. CDR1 is MGHDK and CDR2 is SYGVNS in the germline V gene. The CDR3 loop is CASSEILPTYNEQFF. In DNA form, the CDR3 reads TGTGCCAGCAGTGAAATCCTCCCCACCTACAATGAGCAGTTCTTC.

The CDR3 is CASSLEGGGQETQYF. As DNA, the CDR3 is TGTGCCAGCAGCTTGGAGGGAGGGGGCCAAGAGACCCAGTACTTC. This sequence joins TRBV5-4 and TRBJ2-5, with a possible D match to TRBD2 (7 bases). Trimming pared 0 bases from V and 1 base from J, leaving 10 bases between. The CDR3 has 15 amino acids. In germline, CDR1 is SGHNT, CDR2 YYREEE (reference sequence).

This clonotype was seen a few times. The genes are TRBV5-1 and TRBJ2-3, with D possibly being TRBD1 (6 bases). V shed 2 bases and J shed 0 bases, with 22 bases lying between them. The CDR3 totals 19 residues. In germline, CDR1 is SGHRS, CDR2 YFSETQ. The CDR3 DNA is TGCGCCAGCAGCTTCCCTCGAGACAGGTTGATTGGAAGCACAGATACGCAGTATTTT. Translated: CASSFPRDRLIGSTDTQYF.

The sample holds a few counts of this clonotype. V is TRBV27 and J is TRBJ1-1, with no clear D. The V gene's germline CDR1 is MNHEY and CDR2 SMNVEV (reference sequence). Trimming removed 4 bases from V and 0 bases from J, with 6 bases in between. This CDR3 contains 13 residues. The CDR3 region has the DNA TGTGCCAGCAGTTATGGGATGAACACTGAAGCTTTCTTT. It yields the protein CASSYGMNTEAFF.

This clonotype was seen repeatedly, ten times or more. The chain recombines TRBV28 with TRBJ1-1; D gene unclear. V was shortened by 4 bases and J by 5 bases, with 14 bases between the two germline ends. CDR1 is MDHEN and CDR2 is SYDVKM in the germline V gene. The CDR3 covers 14 residues. The CDR3: CASSSPGARTEAFF. Written as DNA, the CDR3 is TGTGCCAGCAGTTCGCCGGGAGCGAGGACTGAAGCTTTCTTT.

This clonotype was detected only a few times. V and J are TRBV7-9 and TRBJ2-3; D perhaps matches TRBD1 (6 bases). CDR1 is SEHNR, CDR2 FQNEAQ, per germline (reference sequence). Trimming pared 5 bases from V and 2 bases from J, leaving 8 bases between. There are 13 residues in the CDR3. As DNA, the CDR3 is TGTGCCAGCAGCCGGACAGACACAGATACGCAGTATTTT. This sequence encodes CASSRTDTDTQYF. The variable domain in full, completed from reference TRBV7-9 and TRBJ2-3, reads DTGVSQNPRHKITKRGQNVTFRCDPISEHNRLYWYRQTLGQGPEFLTYFQNEAQLEKSRLLSDRFSAERPKGSFSTLEIQRTEQGDSAMYLCASSRTDTDTQYFGPGTRLTVL.

This clonotype was recorded at least ten times. The gene calls are TRBV7-9 and TRBJ1-4, with D possibly being TRBD1 (6 bases). CDR1 SEHNR and CDR2 FQNEAQ come from the germline V gene (reference sequence). Trimming removed 5 bases from V and 3 bases from J, with 13 bases in between. This CDR3 has 15 residues. The CDR3 loop is CASSGGGAANEKLFF. The DNA for the CDR3 is TGTGCCAGCAGCGGAGGGGGAGCAGCTAATGAAAAACTGTTTTTT. The full variable domain, completed using reference TRBV7-9 and TRBJ1-4, is DTGVSQNPRHKITKRGQNVTFRCDPISEHNRLYWYRQTLGQGPEFLTYFQNEAQLEKSRLLSDRFSAERPKGSFSTLEIQRTEQGDSAMYLCASSGGGAANEKLFFGSGTQLSVL.

This rearrangement joins TRBV29-1 to TRBJ1-1; no clear D. The CDR3 extends over 13 amino acids. CDR1 SQVTM and CDR2 ANQGSEA come from the germline V gene. V shed 6 bases and J shed 1 base, with 12 bases lying between them. CDR3 coding DNA: TGCAGCGTCGTTAGAGGAAGGAACACTGAAGCTTTCTTT. Its protein is CSVVRGRNTEAFF.

A few counts support this clonotype. The J gene is TRBJ2-1, the V gene TRBV6-5, with unresolved D. V was clipped by 3 bases and J by 1 base, with 7 bases between them. The CDR3 has 14 amino acids. CDR1 MNHEY and CDR2 SVGAGI come from the germline V gene. The CDR3 DNA sequence: TGTGCCAGCAGTTATTACCCGTCCTACAATGAGCAGTTCTTC. Its protein product is CASSYYPSYNEQFF.

This clonotype was seen a handful of times. The CDR3 nucleotides are TGTGCCAGCAGCTTAGATCCAGGGATCACCGGGGAGCTGTTTTTT. Its protein is CASSLDPGITGELFF. The chain has TRBV7-7 and TRBJ2-2, with D perhaps TRBD1 (5 bases). This CDR3 spans 15 amino acids. Germline loops: CDR1 SSHAT, CDR2 FNYEAQ (reference sequence). V was trimmed by 1 base and J by 4 bases, leaving 10 bases between them. The full variable domain, with the rest looked up from reference TRBV7-7 and TRBJ2-2, is GAGVSQSPRYKVTKRGQDVTLRCDPISSHATLYWYQQALGQGPEFLTYFNYEAQPDKSGLPSDRFSAERPEGSISTLTIQRTEQRDSAMYRCASSLDPGITGELFFGEGSRLTVL.

The rearrangement joins TRBV12-3 or TRBV12-4 to TRBJ1-1, with no clear D. Trimming cost V 5 bases and J 1 base, with 14 bases left between them. The CDR3 contains 15 residues. CDR3 sequence: CASSPQTTSNTEAFF. The CDR3 region has the DNA TGTGCCAGCAGTCCCCAGACCACTTCGAACACTGAAGCTTTCTTT.

V gene TRBV20-1 combines with J gene TRBJ2-5; weak D call: TRBD2 (6 bases). CDR1 is DFQATT and CDR2 is SNEGSKA in the germline V gene (reference sequence). CDR3 length: 14 amino acids. The germline V and J ends were trimmed by 1 base and 5 bases, with 14 bases remaining between them. CDR3 residues: CSARVAGPLETQYF. The CDR3 nucleotides are TGCAGTGCTAGAGTTGCGGGACCCCTGGAGACCCAGTACTTC.

The chain recombines TRBV15 with TRBJ2-5, with 8 nucleotides matching TRBD1. The CDR3 extends over 15 amino acids. Germline CDR1 reads LNHNV; CDR2 reads YYDKDF (reference sequence). V was pared by 4 bases and J by 2 bases, with 6 bases of the junction left unmatched. CDR3 protein: CATSTDRGWQETQYF. The CDR3 coding sequence is TGTGCCACCAGCACCGACAGGGGATGGCAAGAGACCCAGTACTTC.

V usage is TRBV14 and J usage is TRBJ2-7; D unclear. Trimming shortened V by 3 bases and J by 0 bases, and 9 bases separated the two germline ends. There are 14 residues in the CDR3. Germline V gives CDR1 SGHDN, CDR2 FVKESK. The CDR3 region has the DNA TGTGCCAGCAGCCACCGACCGGACTCCTACGAGCAGTACTTC. This sequence encodes CASSHRPDSYEQYF. The full variable domain, in which reference TRBV14 and TRBJ2-7 provide the parts outside the CDR3, is EAGVTQFPSHSVIEKGQTVTLRCDPISGHDNLYWYRRVMGKEIKFLLHFVKESKQDESGMPNNRFLAERTGGTYSTLKVQPAELEDSGVYFCASSHRPDSYEQYFGPGTRLTVT.

This clonotype occurred a few times. CDR3 DNA sequence: TGTGCCACCAGGGGACAGGGGTACAATGAGCAGTTCTTC. Translating it yields CATRGQGYNEQFF. This chain joins TRBV6-1 and TRBJ2-1, with TRBD1 identical over 10 bases. With 10 bases clipped from V and 4 bases from J, the junction kept 4 bases outside the gene matches. Germline V gene lookup returns CDR1 MNHNS and CDR2 SASEGT. The CDR3 has 13 amino acids.

This rearrangement joins TRBV12-3 or TRBV12-4 to TRBJ1-4; 9 positions agree with TRBD1. V lost 3 bases, J lost 3 bases, and 8 bases stayed unmatched. This CDR3 region has 17 residues. CDR3 residues: CASSFQTGGRSNEKLFF. The CDR3 DNA sequence: TGTGCCAGCAGTTTTCAGACAGGGGGAAGGTCTAATGAAAAACTGTTTTTT.

This clonotype was counted only a few times. The genes are TRBV5-6 and TRBJ2-4, with D hard to call. The CDR3 runs to 15 residues. Trimming shortened V by 0 bases and J by 3 bases, and 10 bases separated the two germline ends. The V gene's germline CDR1 is SGHDT and CDR2 YYEEEE. CDR3 nucleotides: TGTGCCAGCAGCTTGGACGTAGGAGTCAAAAACATTCAGTACTTC. Encoded protein: CASSLDVGVKNIQYF.

The chain is built from TRBV25-1 and TRBJ2-7; no firm D call. Between the trimmed V and J ends, which lost 1 base and 3 bases, there was a span of 4 bases. The CDR3 consists of 12 residues. From germline, CDR1 is MGHDK and CDR2 SYGVNS. CDR3 nucleotides: TGTGCCAGCAGTGAATGTAACTACGAGCAGTACTTC. Translating it yields CASSECNYEQYF.

This clonotype was detected only a few times. This rearrangement joins TRBV19 to TRBJ2-3; D possibly matches TRBD1 or TRBD2 (6 bases each). Trimming pared 6 bases from V and 5 bases from J, leaving 9 bases between. Germline values: CDR1 LNHDA, CDR2 SQIVND (reference sequence). The CDR3 is 12 amino acids. The CDR3 region is CASSGGGDTQYF. The CDR3 DNA reads TGTGCCAGTAGCGGGGGCGGAGATACGCAGTATTTT.

A few counts support this clonotype. The chain combines TRBV29-1 with TRBJ1-1; a weak D match, TRBD1 (5 bases). The CDR3 consists of 13 residues. The V gene lost 7 bases and the J gene lost 5 bases, with 17 bases spanning the gap. CDR1 is SQVTM, CDR2 ANQGSEA, per germline. The CDR3 sequence: CSAPRGVSTEAFF. The CDR3 DNA follows: TGCAGCGCCCCCCGGGGGGTATCGACTGAAGCTTTCTTT.